This passage covers 16 T cell receptor beta chains from one sample sequenced in a study of blood T cell repertoires in COVID-19. Using immunoSEQ multiplex PCR, the repertoire was profiled, and TCRdb retains in-frame clones only, with some absent. The table records 63,000 or so clones, 80% to 85% of them present only once. Sequenced: peripheral blood. These receptors all come from a human donor in a cohort sampled during active COVID-19.

The V call is TRBV24-1, the J call TRBJ2-2, with a possible D match to TRBD1 (6 bases). The CDR3 runs to 15 residues. Germline V gene sequence: CDR1 KGHDR, CDR2 SFDVKD. V lost 2 bases and J lost 5, with 11 bases in between. CDR3 region: CATSDSGTPTGELFF. DNA of the CDR3: TGTGCCACCAGTGATTCGGGGACACCGACCGGGGAGCTGTTTTTT.

This chain's CDR3 is CASSKTVAGFSPLHF. CDR3 in DNA: TGTGCCAGCAGTAAGACCGTGGCGGGCTTTTCACCCCTCCACTTT. The chain carries TRBV27 and TRBJ1-6; D is unresolved. The CDR3 spans 15 residues. V was clipped by 5 bases and J by 9 bases, with 17 bases between them. Germline-derived CDR1 and CDR2 are MNHEY and SMNVEV (reference sequence).

The chain links TRBV7-9 to TRBJ2-4; maybe TRBD2 (6 bases). The germline CDR1 and CDR2 sequences are SEHNR and FQNEAQ (reference sequence). Trimming removed 1 base from V and 6 bases from J, with 7 bases in between. CDR3 length: 13 amino acids. The CDR3 DNA is TGTGCCAGCAGCTTAGGGGGAGGAAACATTCAGTACTTC. Residues: CASSLGGGNIQYF.

This clone occurred a few times. J is TRBJ2-5 and V is TRBV28; D is perhaps TRBD1 (6 bases). Between the trimmed V and J ends, which lost 4 bases and 5 bases, there was a span of 17 bases. Germline CDR1 is MDHEN and CDR2 is SYDVKM. This CDR3 is built from 15 residues. Here the CDR3 DNA reads TGTGCCAGCAGTTCGGGCACAGGGCTCGAGGAGACCCAGTACTTC. Residues: CASSSGTGLEETQYF.

This clone was counted at least ten times. The chain is built from TRBV5-1 and TRBJ2-3; no reliable D call. Germline CDR1 SGHRS, CDR2 YFSETQ. V lost 0 bases to trimming and J lost 6 bases, with 14 bases between them. This CDR3 is built from 15 residues. The DNA for the CDR3 is TGCGCCAGCAGCTTGGATGGCACCATTAAGGATACGCAGTATTTT. It yields the protein CASSLDGTIKDTQYF. Combining the CDR3 with reference TRBV5-1 and TRBJ2-3 gives the whole variable domain KAGVTQTPRYLIKTRGQQVTLSCSPISGHRSVSWYQQTPGQGLQFLFEYFSETQRNKGNFPGRFSGRQFSNSRSEMNVSTLELGDSALYLCASSLDGTIKDTQYFGPGTRLTVL.

The chain has TRBV7-3 and TRBJ1-1; TRBD1 is a possible D gene (6 bases). V lost 6 bases and J lost 1, with 9 bases in between. This CDR3 contains 13 residues. Germline CDR1 SGHTA, CDR2 FQGTGA. CDR3 in amino acids: CASRLDRNTEAFF. CDR3 DNA: TGTGCCAGCAGACTGGACAGGAACACTGAAGCTTTCTTT.

The CDR3 coding sequence is TGTGCCAGCAGCCAGGGGACAGGGGTAGGTCAGCCCCAGCATTTT. It codes for CASSQGTGVGQPQHF. The chain recombines TRBV7-2 with TRBJ1-5; 10 positions agree with TRBD1. V shed 5 bases and J 6 bases; nucleotides not matched to a gene: 7. Per germline, CDR1 SGHTA and CDR2 FQGNSA. The CDR3 covers 15 residues.

The rearrangement uses TRBV28 and TRBJ2-5, with a possible D match to TRBD2 (7 bases). Germline CDR1 reads MDHEN; CDR2 reads SYDVKM. Trimming shortened V by 4 bases and J by 4 bases, and 16 bases separated the two germline ends. The CDR3 consists of 15 residues. The CDR3 region is CASSSTGRVPETQYF. The CDR3 nucleotides read TGTGCCAGCAGTTCCACAGGGAGGGTCCCAGAGACCCAGTACTTC.

The chain combines TRBV24-1 with TRBJ2-1; possibly TRBD2 for D (6 bases). Germline V gene lookup returns CDR1 KGHDR and CDR2 SFDVKD. Between the trimmed V and J ends, which lost 6 bases and 10 bases, there was a span of 21 bases. The CDR3 has 15 amino acids. CDR3 sequence (DNA): TGTGCCACCAGTAACCCCATGGCACGGGCGGGAGAGCAGTTCTTC. This encodes CATSNPMARAGEQFF.

The V gene is TRBV30, the J gene TRBJ1-5; a weak D match, TRBD1 (5 bases). This CDR3 has 13 amino acids. V was pared by 4 bases and J by 5 bases, with 12 bases between. Germline values: CDR1 GTSNPN, CDR2 SVGIG (reference sequence). CDR3 region: CAWKPKTDQPQHF. In nucleotides, the CDR3 is TGTGCCTGGAAACCCAAGACAGATCAGCCCCAGCATTTT. Full variable domain (rest looked up from reference TRBV30 and TRBJ1-5): SQTIHQWPATLVQPVGSPLSLECTVEGTSNPNLYWYRQAAGRGLQLLFYSVGIGQISSEVPQNLSASRPQDRQFILSSKKLLLSDSGFYLCAWKPKTDQPQHFGDGTRLSIL.

In this sample, this clone turned up a few times. The CDR3 loop is CASRTLSMKPGLAGNEQYF. CDR3 in DNA: TGTGCCAGCAGGACCCTGTCGATGAAGCCGGGACTAGCGGGGAACGAGCAGTACTTC. The chain uses TRBV2 and TRBJ2-7; TRBD2 aligns across 13 bases. The germline CDR1 and CDR2 sequences are SNHLY and FYNNEI. This CDR3 is built from 19 residues. The J segment lost 5 bases and the V segment lost 6 bases, leaving 19 bases of the junction unmatched.

V and J are TRBV7-2 and TRBJ2-3; TRBD1 matches at 7 bases. The CDR3 totals 15 residues. The germline V gene has CDR1 SGHTA and CDR2 FQGNSA. Unmatched junction bases numbered 6, after V lost 5 bases and J lost 1 base. The CDR3 region is CASSPLGQGTDTQYF. CDR3 in DNA: TGTGCCAGCAGCCCCCTCGGACAGGGCACAGATACGCAGTATTTT.

The chain carries TRBV7-9 and TRBJ1-5, with D perhaps TRBD1 (6 bases). Germline-derived CDR1 and CDR2 are SEHNR and FQNEAQ (reference sequence). CDR3 length: 12 amino acids. The V gene lost 8 bases and the J gene lost 2 bases, with 7 bases spanning the gap. CDR3 in DNA: TGTGCCAGCGCAGGGGGCAATCAGCCCCAGCATTTT. Protein sequence: CASAGGNQPQHF.

Notes on this clone: Just one base apart from a much larger clone, this may be a read error. This CDR3 reads CASSLSELSTDTQYF. The CDR3 DNA reads TGTGCCAGCAGCTTGTCGGAACTAAGCACAGATACGCAGTATTTT. This sequence joins TRBV5-4 and TRBJ2-3, with unresolved D. V dropped 1 base and J dropped 0 bases, with 9 bases sitting between them. The CDR3 is 15 amino acids. CDR1 SGHNT and CDR2 YYREEE come from the germline V gene (reference sequence).

This chain links TRBV5-6 with TRBJ2-5, with D tentatively TRBD1 (6 bases). Trimming removed 3 bases at V and 1 base at J, with 13 bases between. CDR1 and CDR2 from the germline V gene are SGHDT and YYEEEE. CDR3 length: 15 residues. CDR3 protein: CASSSGQRLQETQYF. For the CDR3, the DNA is TGTGCCAGCAGCTCCGGACAGCGGCTCCAAGAGACCCAGTACTTC.

This clone has just one count. The chain is built from TRBV9 and TRBJ2-1, with a possible D match to TRBD2 (6 bases). V shed 3 bases and J shed 7 bases, with 14 bases lying between them. Germline-derived CDR1 and CDR2 are SGDLS and YYNGEE. CDR3 length: 14 residues. The CDR3 reads CASSAETRGNEQFF. CDR3 DNA sequence: TGTGCCAGCAGCGCCGAGACTAGAGGGAATGAGCAGTTCTTC. The full variable domain, with the rest looked up from reference TRBV9 and TRBJ2-1, is DSGVTQTPKHLITATGQRVTLRCSPRSGDLSVYWYQQSLDQGLQFLIQYYNGEERAKGNILERFSAQQFPDLHSELNLSSLELGDSALYFCASSAETRGNEQFFGPGTRLTVL.